A selection of T cell receptor beta chains follows, all from one sample in a study of blood T cell repertoires in COVID-19. TCRdb keeps only in-frame clones here, not all; method: immunoSEQ multiplex PCR. The table includes about 270,000 clones, less than 95% detected once. Sequenced sample: PBMCs or T cells enriched from blood (not recorded which). The source of these receptors is a man aged 40-49 years who had been exposed to COVID-19. The CDR3 runs from the conserved cysteine through the conserved F or W. The order of the fields is clone size, D gene, V gene, J gene, CDR3 DNA, CDR3 protein. A D gene is named only where the DNA matches it firmly. Expanded clones are given a class, and other clones once, few, many or no size at all.

.	.	TRBV21-1	TRBJ1-5	TGTGCCAGCAGCAAAAGGGGTTGTGAGGCTCCGGGCAATCAGCCCCAGCATTTT	CASSKRGCEAPGNQPQHF
.	TRBD2	TRBV14	TRBJ2-7	TGTGCCAGCAGCCCCCCTCGGCTAGCGGGAGGGGCCTACGAGCAGTACTTC	CASSPPRLAGGAYEQYF
.	TRBD1	TRBV10-3	TRBJ1-2	TGTGCCATCAGTGAGACAGGGGAGAAATACACCTTC	CAISETGEKYTF
.	.	TRBV5-1	TRBJ2-5	TGCGCCAGCAGCTTACGGGAGGAGACCCAGTACTTC	CASSLREETQYF
.	.	TRBV24-1	TRBJ1-2	TGTGCCACCAGTGAGCAGGGTTTTGGTGGCTACACCTTC	CATSEQGFGGYTF
.	.	TRBV6-6	TRBJ2-2	TGTGCCAGCGTAGACTTAGGATCGAACACCGGGGAGCTGTTTTTT	CASVDLGSNTGELFF
.	TRBD1	TRBV5-1	TRBJ1-2	TGCGCCAGCAGCTTGGACAGGGGGCAAGACTATGGCTACACCTTC	CASSLDRGQDYGYTF
.	.	TRBV24-1	TRBJ1-4	TGTGCCACCCAGGGGAGGGATGAAAAACTGTTTTTT	CATQGRDEKLFF
.	TRBD1	TRBV5-4	TRBJ1-1	TGTGCCAGCAGCCCGGACAGGGGGCACACTGAAGCTTTCTTT	CASSPDRGHTEAFF
.	.	TRBV7-9	TRBJ1-2	TGTGCCAGCAGCGAGGGGACATCTAACTATGGCTACACCTTC	CASSEGTSNYGYTF
.	.	TRBV19	TRBJ1-1	TGTGCCAGTAGCAAGCGGAGCAGTTCAAAGAACACTGAAGCTTTCTTT	CASSKRSSSKNTEAFF
.	.	TRBV29-1	TRBJ2-3	TGCAGCGTTGAGGGGGGGCACTATGGCACAGATACGCAGTATTTT	CSVEGGHYGTDTQYF
once	.	TRBV7-2	TRBJ1-2	TGTGCCAGCAGCTCCCCGGGAGCCCTGAGGTATGGCTACACCTTC	CASSSPGALRYGYTF
.	.	TRBV11-1	TRBJ2-5	TGTGCCAGCAGCATTGGGACAACCGAGCAAGAGACCCAGTACTTC	CASSIGTTEQETQYF
.	TRBD2	TRBV9	TRBJ2-7	TGTGCCAGCAGCACCTCCGGGACTAGCGGCTACGAGCAGTACTTC	CASSTSGTSGYEQYF
.	TRBD2	TRBV27	TRBJ2-1	TGTGCCAGCAGTTTATTGACGCCCTCGACTAGCGGGCTCTACAATGAGCAGTTCTTC	CASSLLTPSTSGLYNEQFF
.	TRBD2	TRBV4-1	TRBJ2-7	TGCGCCAGCAGCCAAGATACTAGCGGACCCTACGAGCAGTACTTC	CASSQDTSGPYEQYF
.	.	TRBV20-1	TRBJ2-2	TGCAGTGTCAAGCTCACCGGGGAGCTGTTTTTT	CSVKLTGELFF
.	TRBD1	TRBV7-8	TRBJ2-3	TGTGCCAGCAGCTTCCGGGACAGGATCACAGATACGCAGTATTTT	CASSFRDRITDTQYF
.	.	TRBV5-1	TRBJ1-1	TGCGCCAGCACCGCCCAGTCTAACACTGAAGCTTTCTTT	CASTAQSNTEAFF
.	.	TRBV28	TRBJ1-6	TGTGCCAGCAGTTCGAGAATACAGAAGCTTTCGAATAATTCACCCCTCCACTTT	CASSSRIQKLSNNSPLHF
.	TRBD1	TRBV7-9	TRBJ1-3	TGTGCCAGCAGCCCTACAGGGGTTGGAAACACCATATATTTT	CASSPTGVGNTIYF
.	.	TRBV21-1	TRBJ2-3	TGTGCCAGCAGCATTCGATGGGACAGGGGACCCCGGGACGCAGATACGCAGTATTTT	CASSIRWDRGPRDADTQYF
few	.	TRBV6-2/TRBV6-3	TRBJ2-3	TGTGCCAGCAGCCCTCTACCTAGCGCCAAGCTCACAGATACGCAGTATTTT	CASSPLPSAKLTDTQYF
.	.	TRBV18	TRBJ2-3	TGTGCCAGCTCACCCAGGGTCGAAGATACGCAGTATTTT	CASSPRVEDTQYF
.	.	TRBV19	TRBJ1-5	TGTGCCAGTAGTATAGGCTACGGACAATCGAATAGCAATCAGCCCCAGCATTTT	CASSIGYGQSNSNQPQHF
.	TRBD1	TRBV6-6	TRBJ2-1	TGTGCCAGCAGAATTGTGGGACAGGGGCACTACAATGAGCAGTTCTTC	CASRIVGQGHYNEQFF
.	TRBD1	TRBV7-9	TRBJ2-2	TGTGCCAGCAGCGTCACAGGGGTGACCGGGGAGCTGTTTTTT	CASSVTGVTGELFF
.	.	TRBV2	TRBJ1-1	TGTGCCAGCAGTGATCCTTGGGACACTGACACTGAAGCTTTCTTT	CASSDPWDTDTEAFF
once	.	TRBV30	TRBJ2-1	TGTGCCTTCGACGGGGGATTTGGCAATGAGCAGTTCTTC	CAFDGGFGNEQFF
.	.	TRBV19	TRBJ1-4	TGTGCCAGTAGTATAGTTGGGGAGGTTGGTGAAAAACTGTTTTTT	CASSIVGEVGEKLFF
.	TRBD1	TRBV4-1	TRBJ1-1	TGCGCCAGCAGCCCCGGGACAGAGTACACTGAAGCTTTCTTT	CASSPGTEYTEAFF
once	TRBD1	TRBV12-3/TRBV12-4	TRBJ2-7	TGTGCCAGCAGTACAGGGGGCTACGAGCAGTACTTC	CASSTGGYEQYF